This T cell receptor beta chain was sequenced during a study of T-cell memory formation after mild COVID-19. Trimming at V came to 1 base and at J to 10 bases, leaving 2 bases not matched to a gene. Germline loops: CDR1 SGHTA, CDR2 FQGNSA. This CDR3 has 12 residues. Each CDR3 protein gets one entry after TCRdb re-called the 5' RACE reads with MiXCR. Among 250,000 to 300,000 distinct CDR3 sequences, around 16% were seen once, and the ten largest hold less than 30%. The sample consisted of PBMCs or a T cell subset sorted from them (not recorded which). This TCR was sampled from a man in his late teens or twenties who had mild COVID-19 (a few samples of this study predate the infection). Cell type and time point are not known. The chain employs TRBV7-2 and TRBJ1-2, with 8 bases lining up with TRBD1. The CDR3 sequence is CASSLDQGAYTF. The CDR3 DNA follows: TGTGCCAGCAGCTTAGACCAGGGGGCCTACACCTTC.